These T cell receptor beta chains were read from a single sample in a study of cytomegalovirus exposure and HLA in healthy donors. Profiling relied on immunoSEQ multiplex PCR, and the TCRdb table lists in-frame clones only, not all of them. The sample carries approximately 91,000 clones, 69% recorded once. The sequencing sample was made of PBMCs. Every receptor here comes from a female donor in good health and CMV-seronegative. The CDR3 runs from the conserved cysteine through the conserved F or W. D genes are given only for firm matches. Clone size, where shown, is once, few, many, or a class for clones that have expanded.

j_call: TRBJ1-2
v_call: TRBV19
clone_size: -
d_call: -
cdr3_aa: CASSIGGSRDNYGYTF
cdr3_nt: TGTGCCAGTAGTATAGGCGGGAGCAGGGATAACTATGGCTACACCTTC

j_call: TRBJ2-3
v_call: TRBV7-3
clone_size: -
d_call: -
cdr3_aa: CASSQSLLTDTQYF
cdr3_nt: TGTGCCAGCAGCCAAAGCCTTCTCACAGATACGCAGTATTTT

j_call: TRBJ1-1
v_call: TRBV27
clone_size: -
d_call: -
cdr3_aa: CASSLNSGGEAFF
cdr3_nt: TGTGCCAGCAGTTTAAATTCGGGGGGTGAAGCTTTCTTT

j_call: TRBJ2-7
v_call: TRBV5-6
clone_size: -
d_call: -
cdr3_aa: CASSAGPAAYEQYF
cdr3_nt: TGTGCCAGCAGCGCGGGGCCCGCCGCCTACGAGCAGTACTTC

j_call: TRBJ2-7
v_call: TRBV3-2
clone_size: -
d_call: -
cdr3_aa: CTTSYEQYF
cdr3_nt: TGCACTACCTCCTACGAGCAGTACTTC

j_call: TRBJ2-1
v_call: TRBV27
clone_size: -
d_call: -
cdr3_aa: CASSFRASGQLHEQFF
cdr3_nt: TGTGCCAGCAGTTTTCGAGCATCCGGACAGCTTCATGAGCAGTTCTTC

j_call: TRBJ2-7
v_call: TRBV28
clone_size: few
d_call: TRBD1
cdr3_aa: CASTLSPDRPSYEQYF
cdr3_nt: TGTGCCAGCACCCTGTCCCCGGACAGGCCTTCCTACGAGCAGTACTTC

j_call: TRBJ1-5
v_call: TRBV6-5
clone_size: -
d_call: TRBD1
cdr3_aa: CASSPGQGGQPQHF
cdr3_nt: TGTGCCAGCAGCCCGGGACAGGGTGGGCAGCCCCAGCATTTT

j_call: TRBJ1-6
v_call: TRBV5-4
clone_size: -
d_call: -
cdr3_aa: CASSLDSFNSPLHF
cdr3_nt: TGTGCCAGCAGCCTGGACAGTTTTAATTCACCCCTCCACTTT

j_call: TRBJ2-7
v_call: TRBV5-1
clone_size: -
d_call: TRBD1
cdr3_aa: CASSLGTGLYEQYF
cdr3_nt: TGCGCCAGCAGCTTGGGGACAGGGTTATACGAGCAGTACTTC